This TCR beta chain was sequenced for a study of T cell changes during pregnancy in multiple sclerosis. By sample fraction, this clone is medium-sized. Libraries were prepared by immunoSEQ multiplex PCR; TCRdb keeps only in-frame clonotypes and omits some of them. The sample lists about 40,000 clones, 80% to 90% seen once, with roughly 5.6% in the top ten. The sequence was obtained from a female donor in good health, enrolled as a control in a pregnancy study. The sequencing used peripheral blood, collected in the first trimester of pregnancy.

In DNA form, the CDR3 reads TGTGCCAGCACCGTGAGACAGATGAACACTGAAGCTTTCTTT. Translation: CASTVRQMNTEAFF. The chain couples TRBV5-5 to TRBJ1-1; the D gene is possibly TRBD1 (5 bases). Trimming left V 6 bases short and J 0 bases short, with 12 bases between. The length of the CDR3 is 14 residues. Germline V gene data show CDR1 as SGHKS and CDR2 as YYEKEE (reference sequence).